This T cell receptor (beta chain) came from a study of regulatory T cells in long-lasting Graves disease. General study results and limits: Among samples with persistent disease, TRBV28, TRBJ1-2 and TRBJ2-5 were favored.

Notes on this clonotype: Its antigen remains unknown.

Arm-PCR of CDR3 regions and iRepertoire HTBI primers were the basis on which TCR beta libraries were built. TCRdb reprocessed the multiplex PCR reads via MiXCR and lists one record per CDR3 protein. The sample lists fewer than 450,000 distinct CDR3 sequences; about 15% were seen once. Time point here: newly diagnosed GD, antithyroid drugs for less than 3 months. Researchers made the TCR library from RNA that was extracted from PBMCs. Trimming pared 3 bases from V and 0 bases from J, leaving 8 bases between. This CDR3 comprises 15 residues. The germline gives CDR1 MNHEY, CDR2 SVGAGI. The sample was also reused in another study, on T cells in Graves' hyperthyroidism and ophthalmopathy. From that report: Not enrolled were patients with uncontrolled infection, other autoimmune disease, pregnancy or lactation. An initial round of RT-PCR targeting the TCR CDR3 relied on the HTBI primer set.

The specimen was peripheral blood mononuclear cells (PBMCs), collected at new diagnosis, from a patient treated with antithyroid drugs. This clonotype originated in a woman between 40 and 50 years old with Graves disease. The chain carries TRBV6-5 and TRBJ1-4; D gene uncertain. The CDR3, as DNA: TGTGCCAGCAGTTATCTGGGTGCAACTAATGAAAAACTGTTTTTT. Translated, it gives CASSYLGATNEKLFF.